A selection of T cell receptor beta chains follows, all from one sample in a study of blood T cell repertoires in COVID-19. Clones were sequenced by immunoSEQ multiplex PCR, and TCRdb holds only the in-frame ones, with some missing. The data show 90,000 to 140,000 clones, 81% seen once. Material for sequencing was peripheral blood. The receptors originated from a man older than 75 with acute or convalescent COVID-19. CDR3s include the opening cysteine and the closing phenylalanine or tryptophan. The D gene is left open where the match is weak. A row's size may be missing; if present it is once, few, many or a size class.

v_call	clone_size	d_call	j_call	cdr3_aa	cdr3_nt
TRBV19	.	.	TRBJ1-1	CASSIVQVTEAFF	TGTGCCAGTAGTATAGTTCAGGTGACTGAAGCTTTCTTT
TRBV28	.	.	TRBJ2-6	CASSLGQGLGGANVLTF	TGTGCCAGCAGTTTAGGGCAGGGGCTAGGAGGGGCCAACGTCCTGACTTTC
TRBV28	.	.	TRBJ1-2	CASSSGVLGYTF	TGTGCCAGCAGCTCAGGGGTACTCGGCTACACCTTC
TRBV27	few	TRBD2	TRBJ2-7	CASSPYSGTDIHEQYF	TGTGCCAGCAGTCCTTATAGCGGGACCGATATCCACGAGCAGTACTTC
TRBV5-4	.	TRBD1	TRBJ1-1	CASSRPGTGNTEAFF	TGTGCCAGCAGCCGGCCGGGGACAGGTAACACTGAAGCTTTCTTT
TRBV30	.	.	TRBJ1-5	CAWSRQGGQPQHF	TGTGCCTGGAGTCGGCAGGGCGGTCAGCCCCAGCATTTT
TRBV2	.	TRBD2	TRBJ2-3	CAGRRLAGGADTQYF	TGTGCCGGCCGAAGGCTAGCGGGAGGGGCAGATACGCAGTATTTT
TRBV7-9	.	TRBD2	TRBJ2-3	CASSLRREGTDTQYF	TGTGCCAGCAGCTTAAGGCGGGAGGGCACAGATACGCAGTATTTT
TRBV7-2	.	.	TRBJ2-6	CASSNPGSGANVLTF	TGTGCCAGCAGCAATCCGGGCTCTGGGGCCAACGTCCTGACTTTC
TRBV5-8	once	TRBD1	TRBJ2-2	CASSLAGTVSYTGELFF	TGTGCCAGCAGCTTGGCCGGGACAGTATCCTACACCGGGGAGCTGTTTTTT
TRBV19	.	TRBD1	TRBJ2-2	CASSRLRDRVTGELFF	TGTGCCAGTAGTCGACTACGGGACAGGGTCACCGGGGAGCTGTTTTTT
TRBV5-1	few	TRBD1	TRBJ1-2	CASSLGEGARTYGYTF	TGCGCCAGCAGCTTGGGTGAGGGGGCAAGGACCTATGGCTACACCTTC
TRBV12-5	.	.	TRBJ1-1	CASGLVGGGTEAFF	TGTGCTAGTGGTTTGGTGGGAGGAGGAACTGAAGCTTTCTTT
TRBV2	once	.	TRBJ2-3	CASRGHGTRSTDTQYF	TGTGCCAGCAGAGGGCACGGGACTCGTAGCACAGATACGCAGTATTTT
TRBV21-1	.	.	TRBJ1-1	CASSPTGTVNIKAFF	TGTGCCAGCAGTCCCACCGGGACAGTTAACATTAAAGCTTTCTTT
TRBV11-2	.	TRBD1	TRBJ1-1	CASSSRQGVPEAFF	TGTGCCAGCAGCTCGCGACAGGGGGTCCCTGAAGCTTTCTTT
TRBV7-6	.	.	TRBJ2-7	CASSLNGGPGYEQYF	TGTGCCAGCAGCTTAAATGGGGGCCCAGGCTACGAGCAGTACTTC
TRBV6-6	.	.	TRBJ1-6	CASLAGSSYNSPLHF	TGTGCCTCCCTCGCGGGGAGCTCCTATAATTCACCCCTCCACTTT
TRBV5-8	.	.	TRBJ1-2	CASSSWSGEGHYGYTF	TGTGCCAGCAGCTCCTGGTCCGGAGAAGGCCACTATGGCTACACCTTC
TRBV6-1	.	TRBD2	TRBJ2-1	CASSEQGLAGVGEQFF	TGTGCCAGCAGTGAACAGGGACTAGCGGGAGTCGGTGAGCAGTTCTTC
TRBV28	few	TRBD1	TRBJ1-2	CASTAPGQGTYGYTF	TGTGCCAGCACCGCCCCGGGACAGGGAACCTATGGCTACACCTTC
TRBV5-1	.	TRBD2	TRBJ2-5	CASSLASLGLADHQETQYF	TGCGCCAGCAGCTTGGCGAGTTTGGGACTAGCGGACCACCAAGAGACCCAGTACTTC
TRBV20-1	few	.	TRBJ1-1	CSASSAIEVTEAFF	TGCAGTGCTAGTTCTGCAATTGAGGTAACTGAAGCTTTCTTT
TRBV24-1	.	TRBD1	TRBJ2-1	CATRKTGTGEGNEQFF	TGTGCCACCAGAAAAACCGGGACAGGGGAAGGCAATGAGCAGTTCTTC
TRBV6-7	.	.	TRBJ2-4	CASSYSMEGPAKNIQYF	TGTGCCAGCAGTTACTCGATGGAGGGACCAGCCAAAAACATTCAGTACTTC
TRBV19	.	.	TRBJ1-5	CASSSSRNQPQHF	TGTGCCAGTAGTTCTAGCCGGAATCAGCCCCAGCATTTT
TRBV28	.	TRBD1	TRBJ2-3	CASSLSGGLEQYF	TGTGCCAGCAGTTTATCAGGGGGCCTTGAGCAGTATTTT
TRBV7-8	.	TRBD2	TRBJ2-1	CASSLAPGLAALYNEQFF	TGTGCCAGCAGCTTGGCCCCCGGACTAGCGGCCCTTTACAATGAGCAGTTCTTC
TRBV4-2	once	TRBD2	TRBJ2-5	CASSPKLSSGQETQYF	TGTGCCAGCAGCCCCAAATTGTCTAGCGGACAAGAGACCCAGTACTTC
TRBV11-3	.	.	TRBJ2-3	CASSPGASIDTDTQYF	TGTGCCAGCAGCCCAGGGGCCAGCATAGACACAGATACGCAGTATTTT
TRBV28	.	TRBD2	TRBJ2-2	CASSFAGLVGTGELFF	TGTGCCAGCAGTTTTGCAGGACTAGTGGGTACCGGGGAGCTGTTTTTT
TRBV11-2	.	TRBD2	TRBJ2-2	CASSSSGNANTGELFF	TGTGCCAGCAGCTCGAGCGGGAACGCGAACACCGGGGAGCTGTTTTTT
TRBV5-1	.	TRBD2	TRBJ2-1	CASSPPSGTSYNEQFF	TGCGCCAGCAGCCCCCCTAGCGGAACCTCCTACAATGAGCAGTTCTTC